These 5 T cell receptor beta chains originate from one sample sequenced in a study of glioma-infiltrating T cells. The iRepertoire nested amplicon-rescue multiplex PCR amplified TCR alpha and beta CDR3s from RNA. TCRdb fed the multiplex PCR reads into MiXCR, producing one record per CDR3 protein. Of around 170,000 distinct CDR3 sequences in the sample, roughly 45% are singletons; the top ten hold around 5.3%. The sequenced material came from glioma tissue, nonneoplastic brain tissue, or PBMCs (not recorded which). The receptors come from a human donor with low-grade glioma or glioblastoma, undergoing nonglioma brain surgery, or in good health (not recorded which).

Remarks on this clonotype: One junction end disagrees with the germline gene, perhaps due to a read error. The chain links TRBV12-3 or TRBV12-4 to TRBJ1-1, with D uncertain. The CDR3 length is 11 residues. The CDR3 DNA reads TGTGCCAGAAGTTTTTCCGCTCGAGCTTTCTTT. Amino acid sequence: CARSFSARAFF.

This clonotype was counted many times. The gene calls are TRBV4-1 and TRBJ2-7; possible D gene TRBD1, 6 bases. The germline V and J ends were trimmed by 2 bases and 6 bases, with 11 bases remaining between them. CDR3 length: 13 amino acids. CDR1 and CDR2 from the germline V gene are MGHRA and YSYEKL. CDR3 amino acids: CASSQHSGVEQYF. CDR3 DNA: TGCGCCAGCAGCCAACATTCAGGGGTCGAGCAGTACTTC.

This clonotype appeared many times. The chain is built from TRBV24-1 and TRBJ2-7; 9 nucleotides align to TRBD2. Germline trimming cut 12 bases from V and 3 bases from J; bases unmatched to any gene: 8. Looked up from germline, CDR1 is KGHDR and CDR2 is SFDVKD. The CDR3 has 13 residues. The CDR3 protein is CASRLADLYEQYF. The CDR3 region has the DNA TGTGCCTCCCGACTAGCGGATCTCTACGAGCAGTACTTC.

This clonotype was picked up a small number of times. The chain joins TRBV28 to TRBJ2-5; no reliable D call. Germline CDR1 is MDHEN and CDR2 is SYDVKM. CDR3 length: 11 amino acids. Trimming left V 4 bases short and J 9 bases short, with 9 bases between. CDR3 amino acids: CASSYSGAQYF. The CDR3 nucleotides read TGTGCCAGCAGTTACTCTGGGGCCCAGTACTTC.

The rearrangement links TRBV6-4 to TRBJ2-1; the match to TRBD2 covers 8 bases. This CDR3 is 12 amino acids long. The germline V gene has CDR1 MRHNA and CDR2 SNTAGT. Unmatched junction bases numbered 6, after V lost 10 bases and J lost 7 bases. The DNA of the CDR3 is TGTGCCACCCGTAGCGGGGCGAATGAGCAGTTCTTC. Translated: CATRSGANEQFF.